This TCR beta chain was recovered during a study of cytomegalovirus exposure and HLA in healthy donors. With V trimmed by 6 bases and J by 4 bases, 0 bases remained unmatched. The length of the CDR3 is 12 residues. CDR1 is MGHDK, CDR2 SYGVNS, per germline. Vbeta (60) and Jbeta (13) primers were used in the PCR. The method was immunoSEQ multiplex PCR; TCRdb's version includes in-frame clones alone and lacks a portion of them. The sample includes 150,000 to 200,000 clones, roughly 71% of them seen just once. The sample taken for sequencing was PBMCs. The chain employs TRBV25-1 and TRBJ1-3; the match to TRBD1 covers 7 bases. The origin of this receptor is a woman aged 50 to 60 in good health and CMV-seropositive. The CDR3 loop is CASRTGGNTIYF. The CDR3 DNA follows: TGTGCCAGCAGGACAGGGGGAAACACCATATATTTT.